The sequence of this T cell receptor (beta chain) was determined in a study of OX40 agonist ivuxolimab in advanced cancers. Points from the study as a whole: Low normalized T-cell clonal expansion also characterized some of the nonresponders. On average, CD8+ T cells had more expanded clones than CD4+.

Here immunoSEQ multiplex PCR was the method, and the copy in TCRdb shows in-frame clones only, minus some. The sample includes 70,000 or so clones, 60% to 85% of them seen just once. V dropped 2 bases and J dropped 2 bases, with 4 bases sitting between them. The CDR3 has 12 amino acids. The germline CDR1 and CDR2 sequences are MDHEN and SYDVKM. Notes on this clone: Its target is unknown.

V is TRBV28 and J is TRBJ2-7, with D unresolved. Sequenced material: CD4+ or CD8+ T cells sorted from blood, taken in a trial of the OX40 agonist ivuxolimab. This clonotype was sampled from an adult with an advanced solid tumor such as melanoma, head and neck, liver or kidney cancer. CDR3 sequence: CASSLLAYEQYF. The DNA for the CDR3 is TGTGCCAGCAGTTTACTAGCCTACGAGCAGTACTTC. Combining the CDR3 with reference TRBV28 and TRBJ2-7 gives the whole variable domain DVKVTQSSRYLVKRTGEKVFLECVQDMDHENMFWYRQDPGLGLRLIYFSYDVKMKEKGDIPEGYSVSREKKERFSLILESASTNQTSMYLCASSLLAYEQYFGPGTRLTVT.